This TCR beta chain was documented in a study of vaccination and CD4 T cells after COVID-19. About the research overall: Once diagnosed, patients had post-COVID samples drawn a median roughly 100 days later (range 35 to 161).

CDR3 size: 14 residues. Germline assignment: CDR1 SGHTA and CDR2 FQGNSA. Trimming cost V 2 bases and J 4 bases, with 9 bases left between them. Specified treatment: roughly ten-day PBMC culture with coronavirus spike peptide pools or control peptides (ViraFEST assay). Positive tests by PCR, dated March to December 2020, predated US Alpha, Beta and Delta variants. The Oncomine TCR Beta short-read assay was applied to DNA of cultured CD4+ T cells. In TCRdb, the PCR reads were re-called with MiXCR into one record per CDR3 protein. The repertoire holds 9,500 to 14,000 distinct CDR3 sequences, with 41% as singletons. This clonotype was observed a handful of times. Its antigen is as yet unknown.

Sequenced input: CD4+ T cells from blood, cultured in vitro. This clonotype was obtained from a human donor who had recovered from COVID-19. This sequence joins TRBV7-2 and TRBJ1-3, with a tentative D call TRBD1 (5 bases). CDR3 sequence reads: CASSLTGQGNTIYF. The DNA of the CDR3 is TGTGCCAGCAGCTTAACGGGGCAGGGAAACACCATATATTTT.